This TCR beta chain was documented in a study of molecular identifiers for immune sequencing clone quantification. Study details: Five aliquots were made in replicates from the RNA of roughly 21,000 or 96,000 naive CD8 cells, and four were sequenced.

Study-wide results and caveats: Whereas naive cells kept under 1% of molecules in clones above 20 RNA copies, such clones held over 97% in effectors.

Notes on this clonotype: The antigen is unknown. A much larger clone lies one base from this, so it may be a read error.

For naive CD8 T cells, sorting used the CD8+CD4-CCR7+CD45RA+ phenotype. V lost 5 bases to trimming and J lost 2 bases, with 12 bases between them. Germline V gene data show CDR1 as DFQATT and CDR2 as SNEGSKA (reference sequence). The CDR3 runs to 13 residues. Libraries of bulk TCR were made by previously described methods (with listed TCR primers). One entry per CDR3 protein results from TCRdb running MiXCR on the PCR reads. The table records roughly 320,000 distinct CDR3 sequences, about a fifth of them present only once. The sequencing sample was made of naive CD8+ T cells from blood, with Jurkat cell RNA spiked in. Indicated subset: FACS-sorted CD8+CD4-CCR7+CD45RA+ naive T cells. This receptor was identified in a human donor in good health. Some libraries in this study had Jurkat cell RNA spiked in. The rearrangement links TRBV20-1 to TRBJ1-2, with no clear D. This chain's CDR3 is CSACRHQNYGYTF. As DNA, the CDR3 is TGCAGTGCTTGTCGACACCAGAACTATGGCTACACCTTC.